These T cell receptor beta chains were read from a single sample in a study of long-term antiretroviral therapy in people with HIV. Sequenced by immunoSEQ multiplex PCR; TCRdb stores in-frame clones only, minus some. This sample has about 24,000 clones, with approximately 88% found just once. This sample comprised unsorted PBMCs, obtained about 4.1 years after starting antiretroviral therapy. The source is a man aged 25-40 years with HIV. CDR3s include the opening cysteine and the closing phenylalanine or tryptophan. A D gene is named only where the DNA matches it firmly. Expanded clones get a size class; other rows say once, few or many, or leave the size out.

J gene,V gene,D gene,clone size,CDR3 protein
TRBJ1-4,TRBV27,TRBD1,.,CASSLKYPGTGGEKLFF
TRBJ1-2,TRBV7-9,.,.,CASSFAQKDGYTF
TRBJ1-1,TRBV6-6,TRBD1,.,CASRDTGTGDTEAFF
TRBJ2-2,TRBV19,TRBD1,few,CASRQGANTGELFF
TRBJ1-4,TRBV5-1,TRBD1,.,CASSLEGTGAAPVNEKLFF
TRBJ2-5,TRBV2,TRBD2,.,CASSEAPSGGPHRRKTQYF
TRBJ1-5,TRBV4-3,TRBD1,.,CASSQSTQGNQPQHF
TRBJ1-2,TRBV6-6,.,.,CASTGNPYDGYTF
TRBJ2-7,TRBV4-2,.,.,CASSSDTSYEQYF
TRBJ2-7,TRBV7-2,.,.,CASSPLEIMGEQYF
TRBJ2-1,TRBV5-4,.,once,CASSRTGISSYNEQFF
TRBJ2-2,TRBV7-9,.,.,CASSLRWGNTGELFF
TRBJ1-3,TRBV4-2,TRBD1,medium-sized,CASSQLEGTAISGNTIYF
TRBJ1-2,TRBV30,TRBD1,.,CAWRRDRGTFYGYTF
TRBJ2-3,TRBV5-6,.,medium-sized,CASSFSGYRADTQYF
TRBJ2-7,TRBV9,TRBD1,.,CASARQGASYEQYF
TRBJ2-4,TRBV18,.,.,CASSPGNENIQYF
TRBJ2-7,TRBV6-5,.,.,CASSPESYSYEQYF
TRBJ1-2,TRBV6-5,.,.,CASSYGTDVYGYTF
TRBJ2-2,TRBV27,.,.,CASSKSRDKYTGELFF
TRBJ2-1,TRBV9,TRBD2,.,CASSVGLAAHSKNEQFF
TRBJ2-7,TRBV18,.,once,CASSPQLRQGYNEQYF
TRBJ1-2,TRBV5-6,TRBD1,.,CASSPTDRNYGYTF
TRBJ2-2,TRBV7-2,TRBD2,.,CASTLLASGTGELFF
TRBJ2-2,TRBV5-4,TRBD1,.,CASSLDNRGPSYGELFF
TRBJ2-7,TRBV10-3,TRBD1,few,CAIRAGQGAGEQYF
TRBJ2-7,TRBV14,.,.,CASSQDVRREQYF
TRBJ2-7,TRBV2,TRBD1,.,CASIVGLRDRFFSYEQYF
TRBJ2-1,TRBV29-1,.,.,CSVSSWGKGDEQFF
TRBJ1-4,TRBV6-5,.,.,CASSYSRRERGEKLFF
TRBJ2-7,TRBV28,.,.,CASSFDRPLREQYF
TRBJ2-1,TRBV29-1,TRBD1,.,CSAAGTSGGEQFF
TRBJ1-2,TRBV6-5,.,.,CASSYGWGENYGYTF
TRBJ1-3,TRBV4-3,TRBD1,once,CASSQGDSDSGNTIYF
TRBJ2-3,TRBV19,TRBD1,.,CASSIAQGSTDTQYF
TRBJ2-2,TRBV7-8,.,.,CASSYQTGNTGELFF
TRBJ1-2,TRBV19,.,few,CASSIGTVLGYTF
TRBJ2-1,TRBV6-1,TRBD1,.,CASKEQRTGYNEQFF
TRBJ2-2,TRBV7-3,TRBD2,.,CASSLIGLAGAGELFF
TRBJ2-5,TRBV29-1,.,.,CSVEVLLGLGGLQETQYF
TRBJ1-4,TRBV4-1,.,.,CASSPRTATNEKLFF
TRBJ1-1,TRBV2,TRBD1,.,CATGQGVMNTEAFF
TRBJ1-1,TRBV5-1,.,.,CASSGVGTEAFF
TRBJ1-2,TRBV7-2,.,medium-sized,CASSLGGAGSYGYTF
TRBJ2-3,TRBV4-1,.,once,CASSHDEDTQYF
TRBJ2-1,TRBV6-6,TRBD1,.,CASSLDRGSYNEQFF
TRBJ2-2,TRBV13,.,.,CASSLNPNGELFF
TRBJ2-7,TRBV30,.,.,CAPILQSPYEQYF